The sequence of this TCR beta chain was determined in a study of blood T cell repertoires in COVID-19. Germline-derived CDR1 and CDR2 are LNHNV and YYDKDF (reference sequence). This CDR3 comprises 15 residues. Deletions cut 1 base from V and 4 bases from J, with 10 bases between. Here immunoSEQ multiplex PCR was the method, and the copy in TCRdb shows in-frame clones only, minus some. The sample includes approximately 320,000 clones, around 85% of them seen just once. Sequenced material: peripheral blood. The V call is TRBV15, the J call TRBJ1-4; tentative D call: TRBD1 (6 bases). The receptor comes from a human donor in a cohort sampled during active COVID-19. In DNA form, the CDR3 reads TGTGCCACCAGCAGAGGGACAGCTCTTAATGAAAAACTGTTTTTT. Amino acids: CATSRGTALNEKLFF.